This is a list of T cell receptor beta chains from one sample in a study of early T cells in non-severe SARS-CoV-2 infection. TCRdb used MiXCR to reprocess the 5' RACE reads, holding one entry per CDR3 protein. The repertoire includes tens of thousands of distinct CDR3 sequences, approximately 13% of them detected once, and almost 8.5% sits in the top ten. Sequencing was done on a sample of whole blood. These receptors all come from an adult who was a healthcare worker with PCR-confirmed SARS-CoV-2 infection or an uninfected control (not recorded which). The CDR3 runs from the conserved cysteine through the conserved F or W. The D gene is left open where the match is weak. Only some rows state a clone size, as once, few, many or a class for expanded clones.

abundance: many
v_gene: TRBV10-3
j_gene: TRBJ1-2
d_gene: TRBD1
CDR3nt: TGTGCCGGGCGGACAGGGGGGTACGATGGCTACACCTTC
CDR3aa: CAGRTGGYDGYTF

abundance: few
v_gene: TRBV7-2
j_gene: TRBJ2-3
d_gene: NA
CDR3nt: TGTGCCAGCAGCTTAGAGGGTGTTAGGACAGATACGCAGTATTTT
CDR3aa: CASSLEGVRTDTQYF

abundance: few
v_gene: TRBV7-3
j_gene: TRBJ2-2
d_gene: TRBD2
CDR3nt: TGTGCCAGCAGGGCTAGCGGGACGTACGGGGAGCTGTTTTTT
CDR3aa: CASRASGTYGELFF

abundance: few
v_gene: TRBV5-1
j_gene: TRBJ2-2
d_gene: NA
CDR3nt: TGCGCCAGCAGCTGGTCAGCCACCGGGGAGCTGTTTTTT
CDR3aa: CASSWSATGELFF

abundance: few
v_gene: TRBV12-3/TRBV12-4
j_gene: TRBJ2-2
d_gene: TRBD1
CDR3nt: TGTGCCAGCAGTTTAGGGACAGGGAGGACCGGGGAGCTGTTTTTT
CDR3aa: CASSLGTGRTGELFF

abundance: few
v_gene: TRBV29-1
j_gene: TRBJ2-1
d_gene: TRBD2
CDR3nt: TGCAGCGTTGATGGGGGACTAGCGGGAATTGAGCAGTTCTTC
CDR3aa: CSVDGGLAGIEQFF

abundance: many
v_gene: TRBV12-3/TRBV12-4
j_gene: TRBJ2-3
d_gene: TRBD1
CDR3nt: TGTGCCAGCAGTTTCCAGGGGGCTCGGGATACGCAGTATTTT
CDR3aa: CASSFQGARDTQYF

abundance: NA
v_gene: TRBV6-1
j_gene: TRBJ2-1
d_gene: NA
CDR3nt: TGTGCCAGCAGTGATGGGCGAGGCTCCTACAATGAGCAGTTCTTC
CDR3aa: CASSDGRGSYNEQFF

abundance: NA
v_gene: TRBV11-2
j_gene: TRBJ2-3
d_gene: TRBD2
CDR3nt: TGTGCCAGCAGCCCAACTAGCGGTCCGACAGATACGCAGTATTTT
CDR3aa: CASSPTSGPTDTQYF

abundance: many
v_gene: TRBV18
j_gene: TRBJ2-6
d_gene: TRBD1
CDR3nt: TGTGCCAGCTCAACCGTGGTCCCGACAGGGGCGTCTGGGGCCAACGTCCTGACTTTC
CDR3aa: CASSTVVPTGASGANVLTF

abundance: NA
v_gene: TRBV3-1
j_gene: TRBJ1-1
d_gene: TRBD1
CDR3nt: TGTGCCAGCAGCCAAGGGGGACAGGGTCTTGAAGCTTTCTTT
CDR3aa: CASSQGGQGLEAFF

abundance: NA
v_gene: TRBV5-1
j_gene: TRBJ2-3
d_gene: NA
CDR3nt: TGCGCCAGCAGCTTGTATCGGGGCAGCACAGATACGCAGTATTTT
CDR3aa: CASSLYRGSTDTQYF

abundance: NA
v_gene: TRBV29-1
j_gene: TRBJ2-7
d_gene: NA
CDR3nt: TGCAGCGCCGAGACGGGAGCCCACGAGCAGTACTTC
CDR3aa: CSAETGAHEQYF

abundance: NA
v_gene: TRBV25-1
j_gene: TRBJ2-7
d_gene: NA
CDR3nt: TGTGCCAGCAGTGAATACTCCCAGGTCGACGAGCAGTACTTC
CDR3aa: CASSEYSQVDEQYF

abundance: NA
v_gene: TRBV5-1
j_gene: TRBJ1-1
d_gene: NA
CDR3nt: TGCGCCAGCAGCCCGGAAACAAGGAACACTGAAGCTTTCTTT
CDR3aa: CASSPETRNTEAFF

abundance: many
v_gene: TRBV7-7
j_gene: TRBJ2-2
d_gene: NA
CDR3nt: TGTGCTAGCAGCTCCGCAGCGAACACCGGGGAGCTGTTTTTT
CDR3aa: CASSSAANTGELFF

abundance: NA
v_gene: TRBV12-3/TRBV12-4
j_gene: TRBJ2-2
d_gene: TRBD2
CDR3nt: TGTGCCAGCAGGGGACTAGCGGGACTGAACACCGGGGAGCTGTTTTTT
CDR3aa: CASRGLAGLNTGELFF

abundance: NA
v_gene: TRBV10-3
j_gene: TRBJ1-2
d_gene: NA
CDR3nt: TGTGCCATCAGTGTGGCATATGGCTACACCTTC
CDR3aa: CAISVAYGYTF

abundance: NA
v_gene: TRBV10-3
j_gene: TRBJ1-1
d_gene: TRBD1
CDR3nt: TGTGCCATCACCATAGACAGGGATAACACTGAAGCTTTCTTT
CDR3aa: CAITIDRDNTEAFF

abundance: few
v_gene: TRBV27
j_gene: TRBJ2-4
d_gene: NA
CDR3nt: TGTGCCAGCAGTAAACCAGTTGTCGGAGGAGAAGAGAACATTCAGTACTTC
CDR3aa: CASSKPVVGGEENIQYF

abundance: few
v_gene: TRBV27
j_gene: TRBJ2-5
d_gene: NA
CDR3nt: TGTGCCAGCAGTTCACCCGGGACCCCCGGGACCCAGTACTTC
CDR3aa: CASSSPGTPGTQYF

abundance: once
v_gene: TRBV7-9
j_gene: TRBJ2-2
d_gene: NA
CDR3nt: TGTGCCAGCAGCAGCCAGGGGAACACCGGGGAGCTGTTTTTT
CDR3aa: CASSSQGNTGELFF

abundance: few
v_gene: TRBV27
j_gene: TRBJ2-7
d_gene: TRBD2
CDR3nt: TGTGCCAGCAGTTTACTCGCTAGCGGGACCCCCTACGAGCAGTACTTC
CDR3aa: CASSLLASGTPYEQYF

abundance: NA
v_gene: TRBV27
j_gene: TRBJ2-2
d_gene: NA
CDR3nt: TGTGCCAGCAGTCCCCAACAGGGTCCCGGGGAGCTGTTTTTT
CDR3aa: CASSPQQGPGELFF

abundance: NA
v_gene: TRBV2
j_gene: TRBJ2-2
d_gene: TRBD2
CDR3nt: TGTGCCAGCAGTTCCCGGACTAGCGGGAGTGGGGAGCTGTTTTTT
CDR3aa: CASSSRTSGSGELFF

abundance: NA
v_gene: TRBV29-1
j_gene: TRBJ2-3
d_gene: NA
CDR3nt: TGCAGCGTTGAAACTAGGCCTGAGACGCAGTATTTT
CDR3aa: CSVETRPETQYF

abundance: many
v_gene: TRBV4-1
j_gene: TRBJ2-7
d_gene: NA
CDR3nt: TGCGCCAGCAGCCAACCCCTTCCCAGGGAATCCTACGAGCAGTACTTC
CDR3aa: CASSQPLPRESYEQYF

abundance: NA
v_gene: TRBV19
j_gene: TRBJ2-2
d_gene: TRBD2
CDR3nt: TGTGCCAGTAGTATCCCCGGGAGGGCCTTGGTAGCCGGGGAGCTGTTTTTT
CDR3aa: CASSIPGRALVAGELFF

abundance: many
v_gene: TRBV29-1
j_gene: TRBJ2-7
d_gene: TRBD1
CDR3nt: TGCAGCGTTGTTAAGACAGGGGGCAGGGGCGAGCAGTACTTC
CDR3aa: CSVVKTGGRGEQYF

abundance: few
v_gene: TRBV29-1
j_gene: TRBJ2-1
d_gene: NA
CDR3nt: TGCAGCGTTGGACCCGCGCTGGGGTACAATGAGCAGTTCTTC
CDR3aa: CSVGPALGYNEQFF

abundance: NA
v_gene: TRBV5-1
j_gene: TRBJ1-2
d_gene: NA
CDR3nt: TGCGCCAGCAGCCCGGGACTTACTAGCGGCTATGGCTACACCTTC
CDR3aa: CASSPGLTSGYGYTF

abundance: once
v_gene: TRBV27
j_gene: TRBJ1-3
d_gene: NA
CDR3nt: TGTGCCAGCAGACCCTCTACACGGGTCAGCTACTCTGGAAACACCATATATTTT
CDR3aa: CASRPSTRVSYSGNTIYF

abundance: NA
v_gene: TRBV5-4
j_gene: TRBJ2-7
d_gene: NA
CDR3nt: TGTGCCAGCAGCTTGGATGGCGCTGTCTACGAGCAGTACTTC
CDR3aa: CASSLDGAVYEQYF

abundance: NA
v_gene: TRBV20-1
j_gene: TRBJ2-4
d_gene: TRBD2
CDR3nt: TGCAGTGCTAGAGATCGGACTAGCGGGGTAGCCAAAAACATTCAGTACTTC
CDR3aa: CSARDRTSGVAKNIQYF

abundance: NA
v_gene: TRBV29-1
j_gene: TRBJ2-5
d_gene: NA
CDR3nt: TGCAGCGTGTCAATGGGCACCGCGGGAGAGACCCAGTACTTC
CDR3aa: CSVSMGTAGETQYF

abundance: NA
v_gene: TRBV7-2
j_gene: TRBJ1-1
d_gene: NA
CDR3nt: TGTGCCAGCAGCTTAGGCAGCATGAACACTGAAGCTTTCTTT
CDR3aa: CASSLGSMNTEAFF

abundance: many
v_gene: TRBV7-3
j_gene: TRBJ2-2
d_gene: NA
CDR3nt: TGTGCCAGCAGCTTAAAGGCGAGGGTCGGGGAGCTGTTTTTT
CDR3aa: CASSLKARVGELFF

abundance: NA
v_gene: TRBV11-1
j_gene: TRBJ1-1
d_gene: NA
CDR3nt: TGTGCCAGCGGCCAACAAACGCAAGCTTTCTTT
CDR3aa: CASGQQTQAFF

abundance: few
v_gene: TRBV20-1
j_gene: TRBJ1-5
d_gene: NA
CDR3nt: TGCAGTGCGACCGGGACGGACAATCAGCCCCAGCATTTT
CDR3aa: CSATGTDNQPQHF

abundance: many
v_gene: TRBV29-1
j_gene: TRBJ1-1
d_gene: TRBD1
CDR3nt: TGCAGCGTTGCAGGGGGCCTGAACACTGAAGCTTTCTTT
CDR3aa: CSVAGGLNTEAFF

abundance: many
v_gene: TRBV27
j_gene: TRBJ2-2
d_gene: NA
CDR3nt: TGTGCCAGCAGCCCACCCGGGTACACCGGGGAGCTGTTTTTT
CDR3aa: CASSPPGYTGELFF